These T cell receptor beta chains were read from a single sample in a study of identical twins. TCRdb redid the calling of the 5' RACE reads with MiXCR, one entry per CDR3 protein. The sample includes under 900,000 distinct CDR3 sequences, around an eighth seen only once; the top ten take around 1.5%. The same sample was also used in a study of yellow fever vaccine responses in identical twins.

The specimen was PBMCs. The receptors were sampled from a woman between 18 and 30 years old in good health. Both conserved end residues are part of each CDR3. A D gene is named only where the DNA matches it firmly. Not every row has a clone size; where given, it reads once, few, many or a size class.

D gene: TRBD2
clone size: once
J gene: TRBJ2-1
V gene: TRBV2
CDR3 DNA: TGTGCCAGCAGTGAACTGGCTAGCGGGAGGATATACAATGAGCAGTTCTTC
CDR3 protein: CASSELASGRIYNEQFF

D gene: TRBD2
clone size: .
J gene: TRBJ2-7
V gene: TRBV7-9
CDR3 DNA: TGTGCCAGCAGCCCGCGGGGGGGGCGCGAGCAGTACTTC
CDR3 protein: CASSPRGGREQYF

D gene: .
clone size: .
J gene: TRBJ1-2
V gene: TRBV3-1
CDR3 DNA: TGTGCCAGCAGCCAGGGAATGTACGGCTACACCTTC
CDR3 protein: CASSQGMYGYTF

D gene: .
clone size: many
J gene: TRBJ2-1
V gene: TRBV12-3/TRBV12-4
CDR3 DNA: TGTGCCAGCAGTTTCTTCGGAAAACGGGGTGAGCAGTTCTTC
CDR3 protein: CASSFFGKRGEQFF

D gene: .
clone size: .
J gene: TRBJ2-2
V gene: TRBV7-6
CDR3 DNA: TGTGCCAGCAGCTTAGCGGACACGATTATACTGAACACCGGGGAGCTGTTTTTT
CDR3 protein: CASSLADTIILNTGELFF

D gene: TRBD1
clone size: many
J gene: TRBJ2-1
V gene: TRBV4-2
CDR3 DNA: TGTGCCAGCAGCCAAGAGACAGGGGGGGTCTCCTACAATGAGCAGTTCTTC
CDR3 protein: CASSQETGGVSYNEQFF

D gene: .
clone size: many
J gene: TRBJ2-1
V gene: TRBV6-5
CDR3 DNA: TGTGCCAGCAGTTACTCACCCGACAATGAGCAGTTCTTC
CDR3 protein: CASSYSPDNEQFF

D gene: .
clone size: many
J gene: TRBJ1-1
V gene: TRBV18
CDR3 DNA: TGTGCCAGCTCACAGGGTCCTGACACTGAAGCTTTCTTT
CDR3 protein: CASSQGPDTEAFF

D gene: TRBD1
clone size: .
J gene: TRBJ2-2
V gene: TRBV7-8
CDR3 DNA: TGTGCCAGCAGCTTAGGACTCCAGACAGGGGGAACCGGGGAGCTGTTTTTT
CDR3 protein: CASSLGLQTGGTGELFF

D gene: .
clone size: .
J gene: TRBJ2-1
V gene: TRBV29-1
CDR3 DNA: TGCAGCGTTGAATCGGGAAGGAGCTCCTACAATGAGCAGTTCTTC
CDR3 protein: CSVESGRSSYNEQFF

D gene: TRBD1
clone size: .
J gene: TRBJ1-5
V gene: TRBV18
CDR3 DNA: TGTGCCAGCTCATCGGGACAGGGCGCCAATCAGCCCCAGCATTTT
CDR3 protein: CASSSGQGANQPQHF

D gene: TRBD2
clone size: .
J gene: TRBJ2-2
V gene: TRBV20-1
CDR3 DNA: TGCAGTGCTAGAGAGACTAGCGGGGGGTTTGGGACCGGGGAGCTGTTTTTT
CDR3 protein: CSARETSGGFGTGELFF

D gene: .
clone size: .
J gene: TRBJ1-6
V gene: TRBV6-5
CDR3 DNA: TGTGCCAGCAGTTACGAGGTCAATTCACCCCTCCACTTT
CDR3 protein: CASSYEVNSPLHF

D gene: .
clone size: .
J gene: TRBJ2-3
V gene: TRBV20-1
CDR3 DNA: TGCAGTGCCAGACGGGTAGGGGCTGTCACAGATACGCAGTATTTT
CDR3 protein: CSARRVGAVTDTQYF

D gene: .
clone size: once
J gene: TRBJ2-1
V gene: TRBV20-1
CDR3 DNA: TGCAGTGCTATCGAAGGTGGGCCGGGGAGAGAGCAGTTCTTC
CDR3 protein: CSAIEGGPGREQFF

D gene: TRBD1
clone size: .
J gene: TRBJ2-3
V gene: TRBV4-1
CDR3 DNA: TGCGCCAGCAGCCGGGGTTTGGGACAGGGAAAGGTCGGAGATACGCAGTATTTT
CDR3 protein: CASSRGLGQGKVGDTQYF

D gene: .
clone size: .
J gene: TRBJ1-1
V gene: TRBV4-1
CDR3 DNA: TGCGCCAGCAGCCAAGGGGGCAGGGTGAACACTGAAGCTTTCTTT
CDR3 protein: CASSQGGRVNTEAFF

D gene: .
clone size: few
J gene: TRBJ1-5
V gene: TRBV6-1
CDR3 DNA: TGTGCCAGTGAACGAGGATATAGCAATCAGCCCCAGCATTTT
CDR3 protein: CASERGYSNQPQHF

D gene: .
clone size: .
J gene: TRBJ2-4
V gene: TRBV6-5
CDR3 DNA: TGTGCCAGCAGTTCCCAGGAAGGGCGGGGAAACATTCAGTACTTC
CDR3 protein: CASSSQEGRGNIQYF

D gene: TRBD2
clone size: .
J gene: TRBJ2-3
V gene: TRBV11-2
CDR3 DNA: TGTGCCAGCAGCTCGTCTCTTAGCGGGAGCACAGATACGCAGTATTTT
CDR3 protein: CASSSSLSGSTDTQYF

D gene: .
clone size: many
J gene: TRBJ2-1
V gene: TRBV10-2
CDR3 DNA: TGTGCCAGCAGAACGAGCGGACCCTACAATGAGCAGTTCTTC
CDR3 protein: CASRTSGPYNEQFF

D gene: TRBD2
clone size: .
J gene: TRBJ2-5
V gene: TRBV12-3/TRBV12-4
CDR3 DNA: TGTGCCAGCAGTCCTTCTGGCGGGACTAGTGGTCCCCAGTACTTC
CDR3 protein: CASSPSGGTSGPQYF

D gene: .
clone size: few
J gene: TRBJ2-3
V gene: TRBV3-1
CDR3 DNA: TGTGCCAGCAGCCAAGATCTCACGGGAGTAGATACGCAGTATTTT
CDR3 protein: CASSQDLTGVDTQYF

D gene: TRBD1
clone size: few
J gene: TRBJ2-1
V gene: TRBV9
CDR3 DNA: TGTGCCAGCAGCGGGACAGGGGGCTATGAGCAGTTCTTC
CDR3 protein: CASSGTGGYEQFF

D gene: .
clone size: few
J gene: TRBJ2-7
V gene: TRBV11-2
CDR3 DNA: TGTGCCAGCAGCCCTCTTCGAAGGGGACGCTACCAGAGCTACGAGCAGTACTTC
CDR3 protein: CASSPLRRGRYQSYEQYF

D gene: TRBD1
clone size: few
J gene: TRBJ1-6
V gene: TRBV2
CDR3 DNA: TGTGCCAGCAGGCGGGGACAGAACTATAATTCACCCCTCCACTTT
CDR3 protein: CASRRGQNYNSPLHF

D gene: TRBD1
clone size: few
J gene: TRBJ1-1
V gene: TRBV20-1
CDR3 DNA: TGCAGTGCTACAGGGGGTATCAACACTGAAGCTTTCTTT
CDR3 protein: CSATGGINTEAFF

D gene: .
clone size: few
J gene: TRBJ1-3
V gene: TRBV15
CDR3 DNA: TGTGCCACCAGCAGAGGTGGATCCGGAAACACCATATATTTT
CDR3 protein: CATSRGGSGNTIYF

D gene: .
clone size: .
J gene: TRBJ1-2
V gene: TRBV7-9
CDR3 DNA: TGTGCCAGCAGCTTATCAGAGTCTGGCTACACCTTC
CDR3 protein: CASSLSESGYTF

D gene: .
clone size: many
J gene: TRBJ1-2
V gene: TRBV5-1
CDR3 DNA: TGCGCCAGCAGCTTCGCCGGGGAGAACTATGGCTACACCTTC
CDR3 protein: CASSFAGENYGYTF

D gene: .
clone size: many
J gene: TRBJ1-3
V gene: TRBV5-1
CDR3 DNA: TGCGCCAGCAGCTTGGTATCAGGGGCTGGCGGAAACACCATATATTTT
CDR3 protein: CASSLVSGAGGNTIYF

D gene: .
clone size: few
J gene: TRBJ2-7
V gene: TRBV20-1
CDR3 DNA: TGCAGTGCTAGTAGGTCTACCAGCTCCTACGAGCAGTACTTC
CDR3 protein: CSASRSTSSYEQYF

D gene: .
clone size: .
J gene: TRBJ2-7
V gene: TRBV3-1
CDR3 DNA: TGTGCCAGCAGCCATTCCGGGTATTTTAGAAGCTACGAGCAGTACTTC
CDR3 protein: CASSHSGYFRSYEQYF